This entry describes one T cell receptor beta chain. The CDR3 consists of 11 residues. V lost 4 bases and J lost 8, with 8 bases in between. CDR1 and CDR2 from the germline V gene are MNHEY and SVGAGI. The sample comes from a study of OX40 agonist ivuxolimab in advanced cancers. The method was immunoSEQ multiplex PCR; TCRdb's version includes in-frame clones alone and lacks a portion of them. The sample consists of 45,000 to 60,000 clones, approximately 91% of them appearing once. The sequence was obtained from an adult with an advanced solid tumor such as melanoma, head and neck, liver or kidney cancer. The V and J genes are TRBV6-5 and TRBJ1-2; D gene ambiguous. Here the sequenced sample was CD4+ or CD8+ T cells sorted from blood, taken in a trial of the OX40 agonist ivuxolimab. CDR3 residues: CASSSNLGYTF. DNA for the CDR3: TGTGCCAGCAGTTCGAATTTGGGCTACACCTTC.